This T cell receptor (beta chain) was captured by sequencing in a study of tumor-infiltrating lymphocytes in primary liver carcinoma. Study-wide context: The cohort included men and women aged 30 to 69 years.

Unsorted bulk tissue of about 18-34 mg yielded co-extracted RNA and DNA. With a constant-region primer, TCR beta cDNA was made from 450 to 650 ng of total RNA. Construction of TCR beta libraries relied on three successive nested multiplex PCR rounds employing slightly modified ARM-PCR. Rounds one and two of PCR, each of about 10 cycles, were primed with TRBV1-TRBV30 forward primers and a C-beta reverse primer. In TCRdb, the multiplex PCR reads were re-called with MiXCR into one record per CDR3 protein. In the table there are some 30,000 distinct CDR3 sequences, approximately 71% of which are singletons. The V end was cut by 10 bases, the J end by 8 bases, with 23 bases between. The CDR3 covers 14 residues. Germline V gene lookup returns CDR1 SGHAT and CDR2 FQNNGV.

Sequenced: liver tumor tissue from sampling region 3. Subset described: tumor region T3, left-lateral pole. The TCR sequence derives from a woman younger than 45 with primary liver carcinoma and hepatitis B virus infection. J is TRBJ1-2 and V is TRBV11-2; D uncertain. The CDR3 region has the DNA TGTGCCAATAGCTTAGCATTCGTATTTGGCGGCTACACCTTC. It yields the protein CANSLAFVFGGYTF.